This is a list of T cell receptor beta chains from one sample in a study of cytomegalovirus exposure and HLA in healthy donors. Assay: immunoSEQ multiplex PCR; the TCRdb copy retains only in-frame clones and omits some. Of about 120,000 clones in the sample, around 84% were seen once. Material: PBMCs. All receptors derive from a woman aged 25 to 39 in good health and CMV-seropositive. The CDR3 runs from the conserved cysteine through the conserved F or W. Each record gives: D gene, clone size, J gene, V gene, CDR3 DNA, CDR3 protein. D genes are given only for firm matches. Where a row states a size, it is once, few, many or the class of an expanded clone; other rows omit it.

D: TRBD2; size: NA; J: TRBJ2-5; V: TRBV4-1; DNA: TGCGCCAGCAGCAGACTAGCCCAAGAGGCCCAGTACTTC; CDR3: CASSRLAQEAQYF
D: TRBD1; size: once; J: TRBJ1-2; V: TRBV7-2; DNA: TGTGCCAGCAGCCCTCGACAGGGGGAAGCCTATGGCTACACCTTC; CDR3: CASSPRQGEAYGYTF
D: TRBD1; size: NA; J: TRBJ1-1; V: TRBV4-3; DNA: TGCGCCAGCAGCCCCGGGCAGGGGGCAACTGAAGCTTTCTTT; CDR3: CASSPGQGATEAFF
D: TRBD1; size: NA; J: TRBJ1-1; V: TRBV5-1; DNA: TGCGCCAGCAGCTCCGGACAGGGGCAGCTCACTGAAGCTTTCTTT; CDR3: CASSSGQGQLTEAFF
D: NA; size: NA; J: TRBJ2-4; V: TRBV4-1; DNA: TGCGCCAGCAGCCCTGGAGGCAAAAACATTCAGTACTTC; CDR3: CASSPGGKNIQYF
D: NA; size: NA; J: TRBJ2-7; V: TRBV11-3; DNA: TGTGCCAGCAGCTTGGGTCAGGGGACCGAGCAGTACTTC; CDR3: CASSLGQGTEQYF
D: NA; size: NA; J: TRBJ2-7; V: TRBV6-5; DNA: TGTGCCAGCAGTTTGTCGGGGGAACTCTACGAGCAGTACTTC; CDR3: CASSLSGELYEQYF
D: TRBD2; size: NA; J: TRBJ2-3; V: TRBV19; DNA: TGTGCCAGTAGTACCCCTCTCGCGACTAGCGCTTCAAGGGATACGCAGTATTTT; CDR3: CASSTPLATSASRDTQYF
D: NA; size: NA; J: TRBJ1-2; V: TRBV28; DNA: TGTGCCAGCAGTTCGACCCGCCAGGGACTTGGCTACACCTTC; CDR3: CASSSTRQGLGYTF
D: NA; size: once; J: TRBJ2-4; V: TRBV6-1; DNA: TGTGCCAGCAGTGAAGTGTCAGGGCGGTACATTCAGTACTTC; CDR3: CASSEVSGRYIQYF
D: TRBD1; size: NA; J: TRBJ2-1; V: TRBV29-1; DNA: TGCAGCGTTGAATTTTTACAGGGGAGAAACAATGAGCAGTTCTTC; CDR3: CSVEFLQGRNNEQFF
D: NA; size: NA; J: TRBJ2-2; V: TRBV5-1; DNA: TGCGCCAGCAGCTCAAACACCGGGGAGCTGTTTTTT; CDR3: CASSSNTGELFF
D: TRBD2; size: few; J: TRBJ2-1; V: TRBV9; DNA: TGTGCCAGCAGCGGCGGGGGGGCTTACAATGAGCAGTTCTTC; CDR3: CASSGGGAYNEQFF
D: NA; size: NA; J: TRBJ1-3; V: TRBV28; DNA: TGTGCCAGCATCAGAGGGGGGGTCAAAGCGGGAAACACCATATATTTT; CDR3: CASIRGGVKAGNTIYF
D: NA; size: NA; J: TRBJ1-2; V: TRBV7-6; DNA: TGTGCCAGCAGCTTAGGGATCCGCGGCGGCTACACCTTC; CDR3: CASSLGIRGGYTF
D: NA; size: once; J: TRBJ1-2; V: TRBV6-5; DNA: TGTGCCAGCAGTTACCCTGGGAGTGGCTACACCTTC; CDR3: CASSYPGSGYTF
D: TRBD1; size: NA; J: TRBJ2-5; V: TRBV5-5; DNA: TGTGCCAGCAGCTTACCAGGGGGCCCAGAGACCCAGTACTTC; CDR3: CASSLPGGPETQYF
D: TRBD2; size: NA; J: TRBJ2-7; V: TRBV5-1; DNA: TGCGCCAGCAGCCAGGGACTAGCGGGGGGAACGTACGAGCAGTACTTC; CDR3: CASSQGLAGGTYEQYF
D: NA; size: NA; J: TRBJ1-1; V: TRBV6-5; DNA: TGTGCCAGCAGCGACAGCTTGAACACTGAAGCTTTCTTT; CDR3: CASSDSLNTEAFF
D: NA; size: few; J: TRBJ2-2; V: TRBV6-1; DNA: TGTGCCAGCAGATGGAGCACCGGGGAGCTGTTTTTT; CDR3: CASRWSTGELFF
D: NA; size: NA; J: TRBJ1-2; V: TRBV2; DNA: TGTGCCAGCAGTGAAGGCTACAATAGGGGCTATGGCTACACCTTC; CDR3: CASSEGYNRGYGYTF
D: NA; size: NA; J: TRBJ2-5; V: TRBV12-5; DNA: TGTGCTAGTGGTGCCGGGACTCTTGGGGAGACCCAGTACTTC; CDR3: CASGAGTLGETQYF
D: TRBD2; size: NA; J: TRBJ2-1; V: TRBV10-3; DNA: TGTGCCATCAGTGTCACTAGCGGGGGGGAATTCAATGAGCAGTTCTTC; CDR3: CAISVTSGGEFNEQFF
D: TRBD1; size: NA; J: TRBJ2-1; V: TRBV5-1; DNA: TGCGCCAGCAGCTTGGGGACAGGGGGCTCCAATGAGCAGTTCTTC; CDR3: CASSLGTGGSNEQFF
D: NA; size: once; J: TRBJ1-5; V: TRBV19; DNA: TGTGCCACTACTCGGGGGGCTTATCAGCCCCAGCATTTT; CDR3: CATTRGAYQPQHF
D: NA; size: once; J: TRBJ1-2; V: TRBV29-1; DNA: TGCAGCGTTGAACTTGGCCCAAAAAACTATGGCTACACCTTC; CDR3: CSVELGPKNYGYTF
D: TRBD1; size: once; J: TRBJ1-6; V: TRBV5-1; DNA: TGCGCCAGCAGCTTCGGGGGACAGGGGACTAATTCACCCCTCCACTTT; CDR3: CASSFGGQGTNSPLHF
D: NA; size: NA; J: TRBJ1-2; V: TRBV6-6; DNA: TGTGCCAGCAGTTACTCGGGAGGGGTCAAGAACTATGGCTACACCTTC; CDR3: CASSYSGGVKNYGYTF
D: TRBD2; size: NA; J: TRBJ2-1; V: TRBV6-1; DNA: TGTGCCAGCAGTGAACTCGCTAGCGGGGGGGAAGAGCAGTTCTTC; CDR3: CASSELASGGEEQFF
D: NA; size: NA; J: TRBJ2-1; V: TRBV4-1; DNA: TGCGCCAGCAGCCAAGTAGGGGGCTACAATGAGCAGTTCTTC; CDR3: CASSQVGGYNEQFF
D: NA; size: few; J: TRBJ2-2; V: TRBV4-3; DNA: TGCGCCAGCAGCCGGGGACAAAACACCGGGGAGCTGTTTTTT; CDR3: CASSRGQNTGELFF
D: NA; size: NA; J: TRBJ2-2; V: TRBV7-3; DNA: TGTGCCAGCAGCGCCGGGGGGGAGCTGTTTTTT; CDR3: CASSAGGELFF
D: TRBD2; size: few; J: TRBJ2-3; V: TRBV6-1; DNA: TGTGCCAGCAGTGACGGGGGGACTAGCGGGGGATCGTCTGATACGCAGTATTTT; CDR3: CASSDGGTSGGSSDTQYF
D: NA; size: once; J: TRBJ1-2; V: TRBV7-8; DNA: TGTGCCAGCAGCCCTCGGGACTCTACTCATGGCTACACCTTC; CDR3: CASSPRDSTHGYTF
D: TRBD2; size: NA; J: TRBJ2-7; V: TRBV27; DNA: TGTGCCAGCAGTTTAGTAGGGACTACCGAGCAGTACTTC; CDR3: CASSLVGTTEQYF
D: TRBD1; size: NA; J: TRBJ1-1; V: TRBV4-2; DNA: TGTGCCAGCAGCCAAGAGGCGACAGGGATCACTGAAGCTTTCTTT; CDR3: CASSQEATGITEAFF
D: TRBD1; size: NA; J: TRBJ1-6; V: TRBV28; DNA: TGTGCCAGCAGTATCGACAGGGGTGGGTCACCCCTCCACTTT; CDR3: CASSIDRGGSPLHF
D: TRBD2; size: NA; J: TRBJ2-1; V: TRBV6-4; DNA: TGTGCCAGCAGCCGGACTAGCGGGCCATACAATGAGCAGTTCTTC; CDR3: CASSRTSGPYNEQFF
D: NA; size: NA; J: TRBJ1-2; V: TRBV29-1; DNA: TGCAGCTACGCCCCATCCGCGGAGGGCTACACCTTC; CDR3: CSYAPSAEGYTF
D: NA; size: NA; J: TRBJ1-2; V: TRBV5-6; DNA: TGTGCCAGCAGCGCTACAGGGTATGGCTACACCTTC; CDR3: CASSATGYGYTF